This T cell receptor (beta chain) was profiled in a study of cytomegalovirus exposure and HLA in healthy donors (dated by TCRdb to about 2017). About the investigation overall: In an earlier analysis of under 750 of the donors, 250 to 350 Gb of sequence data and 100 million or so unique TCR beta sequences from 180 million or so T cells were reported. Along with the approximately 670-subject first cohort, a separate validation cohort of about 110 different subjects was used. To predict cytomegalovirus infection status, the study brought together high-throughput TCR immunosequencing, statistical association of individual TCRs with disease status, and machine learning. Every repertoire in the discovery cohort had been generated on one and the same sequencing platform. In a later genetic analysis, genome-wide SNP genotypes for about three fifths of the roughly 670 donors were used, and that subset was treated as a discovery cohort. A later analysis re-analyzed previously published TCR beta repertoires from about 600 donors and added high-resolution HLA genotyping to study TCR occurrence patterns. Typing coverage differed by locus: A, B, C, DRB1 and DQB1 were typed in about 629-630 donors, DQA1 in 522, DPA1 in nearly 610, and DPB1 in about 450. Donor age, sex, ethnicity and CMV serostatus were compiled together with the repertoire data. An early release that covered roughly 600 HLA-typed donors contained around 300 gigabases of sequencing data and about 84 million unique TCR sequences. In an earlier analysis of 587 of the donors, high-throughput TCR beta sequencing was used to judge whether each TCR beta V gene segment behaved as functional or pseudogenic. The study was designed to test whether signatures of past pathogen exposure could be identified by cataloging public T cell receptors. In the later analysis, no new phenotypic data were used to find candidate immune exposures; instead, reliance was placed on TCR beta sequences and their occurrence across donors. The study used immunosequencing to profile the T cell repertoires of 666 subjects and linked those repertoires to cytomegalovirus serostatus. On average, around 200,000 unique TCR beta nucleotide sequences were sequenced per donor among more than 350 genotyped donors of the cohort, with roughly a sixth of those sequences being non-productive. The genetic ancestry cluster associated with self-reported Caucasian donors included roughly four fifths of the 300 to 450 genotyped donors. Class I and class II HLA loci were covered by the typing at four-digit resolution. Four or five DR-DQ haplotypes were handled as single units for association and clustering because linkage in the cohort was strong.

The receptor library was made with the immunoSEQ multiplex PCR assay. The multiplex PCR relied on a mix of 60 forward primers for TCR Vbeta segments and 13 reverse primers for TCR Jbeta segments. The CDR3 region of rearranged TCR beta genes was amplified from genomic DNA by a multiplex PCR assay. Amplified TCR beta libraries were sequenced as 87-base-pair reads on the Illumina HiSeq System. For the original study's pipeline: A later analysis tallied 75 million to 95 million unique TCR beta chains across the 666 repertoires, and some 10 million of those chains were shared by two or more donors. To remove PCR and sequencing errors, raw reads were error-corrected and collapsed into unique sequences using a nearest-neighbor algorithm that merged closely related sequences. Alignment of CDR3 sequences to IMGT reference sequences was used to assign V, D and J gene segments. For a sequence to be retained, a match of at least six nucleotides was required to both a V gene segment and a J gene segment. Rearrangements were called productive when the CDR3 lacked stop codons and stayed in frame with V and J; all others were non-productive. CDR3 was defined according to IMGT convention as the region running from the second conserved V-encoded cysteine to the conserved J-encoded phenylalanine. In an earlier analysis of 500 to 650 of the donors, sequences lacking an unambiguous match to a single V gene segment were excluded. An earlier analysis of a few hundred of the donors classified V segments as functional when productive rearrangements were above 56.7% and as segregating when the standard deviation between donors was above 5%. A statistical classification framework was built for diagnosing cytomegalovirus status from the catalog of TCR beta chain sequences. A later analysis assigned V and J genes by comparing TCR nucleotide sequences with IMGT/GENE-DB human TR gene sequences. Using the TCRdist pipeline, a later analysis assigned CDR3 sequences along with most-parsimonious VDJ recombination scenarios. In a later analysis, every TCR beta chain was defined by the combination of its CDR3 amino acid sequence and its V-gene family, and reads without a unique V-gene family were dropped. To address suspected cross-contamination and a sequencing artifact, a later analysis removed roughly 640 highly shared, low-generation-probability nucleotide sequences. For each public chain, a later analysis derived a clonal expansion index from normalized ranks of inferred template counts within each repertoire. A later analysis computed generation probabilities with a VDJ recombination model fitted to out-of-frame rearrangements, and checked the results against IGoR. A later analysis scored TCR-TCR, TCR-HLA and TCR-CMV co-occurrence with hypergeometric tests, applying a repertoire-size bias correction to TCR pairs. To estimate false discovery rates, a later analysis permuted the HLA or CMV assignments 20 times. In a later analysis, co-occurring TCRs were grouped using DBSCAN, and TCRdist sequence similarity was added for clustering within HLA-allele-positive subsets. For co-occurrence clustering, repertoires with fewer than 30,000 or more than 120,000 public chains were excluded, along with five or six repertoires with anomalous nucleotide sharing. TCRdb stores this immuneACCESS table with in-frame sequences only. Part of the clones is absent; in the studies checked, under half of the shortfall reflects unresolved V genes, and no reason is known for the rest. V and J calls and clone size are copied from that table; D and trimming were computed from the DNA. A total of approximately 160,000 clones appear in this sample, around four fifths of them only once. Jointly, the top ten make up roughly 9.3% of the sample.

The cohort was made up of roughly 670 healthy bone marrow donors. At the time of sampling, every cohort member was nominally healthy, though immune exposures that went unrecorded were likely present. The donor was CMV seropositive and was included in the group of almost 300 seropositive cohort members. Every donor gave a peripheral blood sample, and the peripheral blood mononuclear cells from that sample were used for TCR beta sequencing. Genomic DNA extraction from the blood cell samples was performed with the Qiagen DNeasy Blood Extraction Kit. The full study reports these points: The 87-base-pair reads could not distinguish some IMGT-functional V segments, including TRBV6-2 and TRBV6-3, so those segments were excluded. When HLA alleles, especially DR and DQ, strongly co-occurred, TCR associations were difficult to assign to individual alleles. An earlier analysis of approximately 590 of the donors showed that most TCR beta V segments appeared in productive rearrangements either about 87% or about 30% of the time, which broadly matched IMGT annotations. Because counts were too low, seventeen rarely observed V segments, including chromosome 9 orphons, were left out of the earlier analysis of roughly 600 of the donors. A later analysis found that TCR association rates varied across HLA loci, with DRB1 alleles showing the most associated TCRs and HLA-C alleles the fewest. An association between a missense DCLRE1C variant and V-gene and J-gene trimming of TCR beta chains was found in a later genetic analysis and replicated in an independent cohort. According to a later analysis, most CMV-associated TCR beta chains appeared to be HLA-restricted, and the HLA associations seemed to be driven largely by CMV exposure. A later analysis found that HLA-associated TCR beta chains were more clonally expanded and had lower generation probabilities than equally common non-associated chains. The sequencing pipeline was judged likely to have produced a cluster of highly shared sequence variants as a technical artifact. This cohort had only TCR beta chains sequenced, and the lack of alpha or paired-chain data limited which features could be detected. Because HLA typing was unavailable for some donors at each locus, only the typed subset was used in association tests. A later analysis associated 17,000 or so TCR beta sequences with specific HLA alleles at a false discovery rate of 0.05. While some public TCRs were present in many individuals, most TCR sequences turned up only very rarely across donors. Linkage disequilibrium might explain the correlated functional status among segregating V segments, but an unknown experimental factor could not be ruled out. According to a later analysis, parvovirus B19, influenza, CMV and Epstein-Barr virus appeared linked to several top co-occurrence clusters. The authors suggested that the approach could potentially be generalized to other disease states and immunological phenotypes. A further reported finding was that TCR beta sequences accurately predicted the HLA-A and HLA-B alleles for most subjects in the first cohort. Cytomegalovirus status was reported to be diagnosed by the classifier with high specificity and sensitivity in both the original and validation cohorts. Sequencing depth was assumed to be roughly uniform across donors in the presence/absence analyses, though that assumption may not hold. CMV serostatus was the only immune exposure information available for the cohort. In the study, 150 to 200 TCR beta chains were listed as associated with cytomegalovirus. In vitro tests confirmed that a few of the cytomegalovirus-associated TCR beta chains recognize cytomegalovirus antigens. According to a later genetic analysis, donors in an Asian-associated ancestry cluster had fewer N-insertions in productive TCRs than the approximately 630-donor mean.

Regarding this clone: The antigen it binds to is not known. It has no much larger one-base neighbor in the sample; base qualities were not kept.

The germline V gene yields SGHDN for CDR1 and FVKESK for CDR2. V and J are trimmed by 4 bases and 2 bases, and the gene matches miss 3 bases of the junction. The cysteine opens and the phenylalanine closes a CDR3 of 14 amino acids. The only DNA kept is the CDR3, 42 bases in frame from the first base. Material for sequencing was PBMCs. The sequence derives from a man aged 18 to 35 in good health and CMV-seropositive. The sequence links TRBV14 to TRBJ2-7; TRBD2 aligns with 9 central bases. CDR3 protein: CASSLSGGTYEQYF. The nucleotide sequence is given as TGTGCCAGCAGCCTTAGCGGGGGAACCTACGAGCAGTACTTC.